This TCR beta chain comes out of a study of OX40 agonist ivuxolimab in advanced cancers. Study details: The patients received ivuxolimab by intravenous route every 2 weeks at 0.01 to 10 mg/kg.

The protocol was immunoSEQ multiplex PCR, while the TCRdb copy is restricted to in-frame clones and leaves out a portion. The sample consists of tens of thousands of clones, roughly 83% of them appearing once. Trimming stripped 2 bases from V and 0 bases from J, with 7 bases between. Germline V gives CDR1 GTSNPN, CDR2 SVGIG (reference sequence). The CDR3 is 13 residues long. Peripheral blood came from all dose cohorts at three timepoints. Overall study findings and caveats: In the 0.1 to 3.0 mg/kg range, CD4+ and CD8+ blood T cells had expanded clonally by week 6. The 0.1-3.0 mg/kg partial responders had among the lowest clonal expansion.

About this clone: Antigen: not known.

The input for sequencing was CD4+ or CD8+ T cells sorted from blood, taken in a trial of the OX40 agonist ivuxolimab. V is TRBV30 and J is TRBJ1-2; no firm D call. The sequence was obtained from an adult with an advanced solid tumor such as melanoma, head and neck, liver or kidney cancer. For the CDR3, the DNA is TGTGCCTGGAGTAAGGGAGCTAACTATGGCTACACCTTC. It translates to CAWSKGANYGYTF.